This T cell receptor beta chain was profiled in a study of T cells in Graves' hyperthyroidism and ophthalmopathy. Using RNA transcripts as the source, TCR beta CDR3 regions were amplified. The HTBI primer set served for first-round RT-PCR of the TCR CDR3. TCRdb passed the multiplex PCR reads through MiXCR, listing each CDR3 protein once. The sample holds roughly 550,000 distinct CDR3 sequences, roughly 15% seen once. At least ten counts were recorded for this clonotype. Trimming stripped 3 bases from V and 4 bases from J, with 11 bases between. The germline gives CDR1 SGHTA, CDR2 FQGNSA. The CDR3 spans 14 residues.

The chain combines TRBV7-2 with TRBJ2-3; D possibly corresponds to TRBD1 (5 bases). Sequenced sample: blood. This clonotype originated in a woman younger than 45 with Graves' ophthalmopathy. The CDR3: CASSFLQVPDTQYF. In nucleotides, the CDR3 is TGTGCCAGCAGCTTTTTACAGGTCCCAGATACGCAGTATTTT.